These 10 T cell receptor beta chains were sequenced from one sample in a study of beta chain features in type 1 diabetes (dated by TCRdb to the late 2010s). Libraries were constructed by the immunoSEQ multiplex PCR assay. The entire isolated RNA was reverse transcribed using the High Capacity cDNA Reverse Transcription Kit, and thus expressed TCRB transcripts were sequenced. TCRdb's version of the immuneACCESS table is confined to in-frame rearrangements and falls short of the full clone set. An unresolved V gene accounts for under half of the shortfall where checked; the remainder is of unknown origin. Across this sample there are fewer than 250,000 clones, with roughly 9.6% seen only once. In total, the top ten clones hold 0.034% of the sample. Sample: naive CD4+ T cells from blood. The intended sense of this specimen's cell subset or site label: true naive CD4+ T cells. All receptors come from a woman under 30 in good health.

This clone was counted between two and nine times. Here the CDR3 DNA reads TGTGCCAGCAGCTTAAGCTTAACCTACAATGAGCAGTTCTTC. Translated: CASSLSLTYNEQFF. The rearrangement uses TRBV11-2 and TRBJ2-1; D is unresolved. V was trimmed by 2 bases and J by 2 bases, leaving 7 bases between them. The germline V gene encodes CDR1 SGHAT and CDR2 FQNNGV. The CDR3 is made up of 14 amino acids.

The sample holds a few counts of this clone. This sequence joins TRBV30 and TRBJ1-4; no clear D gene. CDR1 is GTSNPN, CDR2 SVGIG, per germline (reference sequence). This CDR3 is built from 14 residues. The V and J ends lost 2 bases and 7 bases respectively, with 14 bases between them. In nucleotides, the CDR3 is TGTGCCTGGAGTCCAGGACCCCGGGGTGAAAAACTGTTTTTT. Its protein product is CAWSPGPRGEKLFF.

This clone was counted a few times. The rearrangement uses TRBV9 and TRBJ2-1; 8 bases align to TRBD1. Germline assignment: CDR1 SGDLS and CDR2 YYNGEE. This CDR3 comprises 17 residues. V dropped 3 bases and J dropped 8; count of bases not matched to a gene: 16. This chain's CDR3 is CASSGEQGRGRWHEQFF. The CDR3 DNA follows: TGTGCCAGCAGCGGAGAACAAGGCAGGGGGCGTTGGCATGAGCAGTTCTTC. Using reference TRBV9 and TRBJ2-1 for the parts outside the CDR3, the full variable domain is DSGVTQTPKHLITATGQRVTLRCSPRSGDLSVYWYQQSLDQGLQFLIQYYNGEERAKGNILERFSAQQFPDLHSELNLSSLELGDSALYFCASSGEQGRGRWHEQFFGPGTRLTVL.

This clone was counted only a few times. The chain links TRBV6-1 to TRBJ1-2, with a tentative D call TRBD1 (6 bases). The V end was cut by 8 bases, the J end by 2 bases, with 12 bases between. In germline, CDR1 is MNHNS, CDR2 SASEGT. The CDR3 is 13 amino acids. In DNA, the CDR3 is TGTGCCAGCTTCGGACAGATCAACTATGGCTACACCTTC. Encoded protein: CASFGQINYGYTF.

The V call is TRBV7-2, the J call TRBJ1-1; TRBD1 matches 7 bases. J was trimmed by 5 bases and V by 5 bases; bases with no gene match: 8. This CDR3 is 14 amino acids long. Germline V gene data show CDR1 as SGHTA and CDR2 as FQGNSA. The CDR3 region is CASSGTRGRTEAFF. The CDR3 bases are TGTGCCAGCAGCGGTACGAGGGGGCGGACTGAAGCTTTCTTT.

The chain recombines TRBV4-2 with TRBJ1-1, with 8 bases aligning to TRBD1. V trimming: 0 bases; J trimming: 3 bases; junction bases outside the gene matches: 3. Germline loops: CDR1 LGHNA, CDR2 YNFKEQ. The CDR3 is 15 residues long. The CDR3 loop is CASSQETGGDTEAFF. The CDR3 DNA sequence: TGTGCCAGCAGCCAAGAAACAGGGGGGGACACTGAAGCTTTCTTT.

Worth noting for this clone: The germline gene is not matched at one end of the junction; a read error may be the cause. This chain links TRBV29-1 with TRBJ1-5; 9 bases are a match to TRBD1. Germline V gives CDR1 SQVTM, CDR2 ANQGSEA. The CDR3 spans 14 residues. The DNA of the CDR3 is TGCAGCGTCGAAGGGACAGGGCCAAATCAGCCCCAGCATTTT. Residues: CSVEGTGPNQPQHF. Full variable domain (outside the CDR3, taken from reference TRBV29-1 and TRBJ1-5): SAVISQKPSRDICQRGTSLTIQCQVDSQVTMMFWYRQQPGQSLTLIATANQGSEATYESGFVIDKFPISRPNLTFSTLTVSNMSPEDSSIYLCSVEGTGPNQPQHFGDGTRLSIL.

The V and J genes are TRBV5-1 and TRBJ2-5; 8 nucleotides line up with TRBD1. CDR1 and CDR2 (germline): SGHRS, YFSETQ. J gave up 2 bases and V 3 bases, and 3 bases lay outside the gene matches. The CDR3 has 14 residues. In DNA, the CDR3 is TGCGCCAGCAGCTATGGACAGGGACAAGAGACCCAGTACTTC. It yields the protein CASSYGQGQETQYF.

This chain uses TRBV6-5 with TRBJ2-4; no clear D gene. V lost 8 bases to trimming and J lost 2 bases, with 10 bases between them. The CDR3 runs 13 residues. From germline, CDR1 is MNHEY and CDR2 SVGAGI. As DNA, the CDR3 is TGTGCCAGCGCGGCCGGTACCAAAAACATTCAGTACTTC. It is translated as CASAAGTKNIQYF.

A few counts support this clone. The junction does not match germline at one end; this may be a read error. The CDR3 reads CASSLETSGKVF. The CDR3 nucleotides read TGCGCCAGCAGCTTGGAGACTAGCGGGAAAGTCTTC. The chain has TRBV5-1 and TRBJ2-1; 11 bases align to TRBD2. CDR1 is SGHRS and CDR2 is YFSETQ in the germline V gene. The CDR3 is made up of 12 amino acids.